A single sample gave rise to the 22 T cell receptor beta chains below, sequenced in a study of beta chain features in type 1 diabetes. Reverse transcribing all isolated RNA meant expressed TCRB transcripts were sequenced. The table came from immunoSEQ multiplex PCR; TCRdb's copy has only in-frame clones and leaves some out. The table includes around 240,000 clones, approximately 70% detected once. Sequencing was done on a sample of naive CD4+ T cells from blood. The source of these receptors is a young man in good health.

This chain links TRBV7-2 with TRBJ1-4, with a possible D match to TRBD1 (5 bases). The V end was cut by 0 bases, the J end by 3 bases, with 14 bases between. CDR3 length equals 17 residues. Germline assignment: CDR1 SGHTA and CDR2 FQGNSA. For the CDR3, the DNA is TGTGCCAGCAGCTTAGCAGGGGCAGGTTTACCTAATGAAAAACTGTTTTTT. Translated: CASSLAGAGLPNEKLFF.

V is TRBV29-1 and J is TRBJ2-1, with 9 bases aligning to TRBD2. The CDR3 covers 14 residues. Looked up from germline, CDR1 is SQVTM and CDR2 is ANQGSEA. V shed 7 bases and J 7 bases; nucleotides not matched to a gene: 11. The CDR3 here is CSAFLIAGENEQFF. The CDR3 DNA is TGCAGCGCCTTTCTTATAGCGGGAGAGAATGAGCAGTTCTTC.

The chain carries TRBV7-9 and TRBJ2-7; unclear D gene. V shed 3 bases and J shed 2 bases, with 14 bases lying between them. The CDR3 has 15 amino acids. Germline CDR1 and CDR2: SEHNR and FQNEAQ (reference sequence). The CDR3 is CASSFDPSLTYEQYF. The CDR3 bases are TGTGCCAGCAGCTTCGATCCATCACTAACCTACGAGCAGTACTTC. Combining the CDR3 with reference TRBV7-9 and TRBJ2-7 gives the whole variable domain DTGVSQNPRHKITKRGQNVTFRCDPISEHNRLYWYRQTLGQGPEFLTYFQNEAQLEKSRLLSDRFSAERPKGSFSTLEIQRTEQGDSAMYLCASSFDPSLTYEQYFGPGTRLTVT.

This clone was observed a few times. This chain uses TRBV29-1 with TRBJ2-1; 7 bases are shared with TRBD2. V shed 5 bases and J 4 bases; nucleotides not matched to a gene: 5. The CDR3 has 13 residues. Germline V gives CDR1 SQVTM, CDR2 ANQGSEA. The CDR3: CSVREDTYNEQFF. CDR3 nucleotide sequence: TGCAGCGTTCGGGAGGATACTTACAATGAGCAGTTCTTC.

The chain links TRBV7-9 to TRBJ2-5; no clear D. CDR3 size: 14 residues. V dropped 5 bases and J dropped 3 bases, with 13 bases sitting between them. Germline V lookup: CDR1 SEHNR, CDR2 FQNEAQ (reference sequence). The CDR3 here is CASSARWTEETQYF. In DNA form, the CDR3 reads TGTGCCAGCAGCGCCCGCTGGACCGAAGAGACCCAGTACTTC.

The chain couples TRBV2 to TRBJ2-1; 14 bases map to TRBD2. CDR3 length: 17 residues. Germline loops: CDR1 SNHLY, CDR2 FYNNEI. V lost 8 bases to trimming and J lost 3 bases; unmatched junction nucleotides: 9. CDR3 sequence: CASGLAGGPLNYNEQFF. The CDR3 DNA reads TGTGCCAGCGGACTAGCGGGGGGCCCCCTAAACTACAATGAGCAGTTCTTC.

This chain connects TRBV30 to TRBJ2-7, with D tentatively TRBD2 (5 bases). V lost 0 bases to trimming and J lost 0 bases, with 15 bases between them. The CDR3 has 16 amino acids. Per the germline V gene, CDR1 is GTSNPN and CDR2 is SVGIG (reference sequence). DNA of the CDR3: TGTGCCTGGAGTGTACGGTTGCGGGTACCCTCCTACGAGCAGTACTTC. Amino acid sequence: CAWSVRLRVPSYEQYF. Supplemented by reference TRBV30 and TRBJ2-7, the full variable domain reads SQTIHQWPATLVQPVGSPLSLECTVEGTSNPNLYWYRQAAGRGLQLLFYSVGIGQISSEVPQNLSASRPQDRQFILSSKKLLLSDSGFYLCAWSVRLRVPSYEQYFGPGTRLTVT.

This chain joins TRBV29-1 and TRBJ2-1; D is possibly TRBD2 (6 bases). The CDR3 covers 13 residues. Per the germline V gene, CDR1 is SQVTM and CDR2 is ANQGSEA. The germline V and J ends were trimmed by 7 bases and 7 bases, with 17 bases remaining between them. The CDR3 DNA reads as TGCAGCGGGAGGCCCAGGGAGGTAAATGAGCAGTTCTTC. This encodes CSGRPREVNEQFF.

V gene TRBV30 combines with J gene TRBJ2-7; D unresolved. V lost 4 bases and J 2 bases, leaving 12 bases between the germline ends. CDR3 size: 13 residues. Germline CDR1 GTSNPN, CDR2 SVGIG (reference sequence). The CDR3 DNA is TGTGCCTGGAATCCGGCATCTACCTACGAGCAGTACTTC. This gives the protein CAWNPASTYEQYF.

J is TRBJ2-2 and V is TRBV9, with 12 bases lining up with TRBD2. V lost 4 bases, J lost 4 bases, and 8 bases stayed unmatched. Germline V gene data show CDR1 as SGDLS and CDR2 as YYNGEE. The CDR3 runs to 17 residues. The CDR3 DNA is TGTGCCAGCAGCCATGCCCCGACTAGCGGGAGCACCGGGGAGCTGTTTTTT. This gives the protein CASSHAPTSGSTGELFF.

The chain couples TRBV10-3 to TRBJ2-5; 7 positions agree with TRBD1. This CDR3 is built from 13 residues. Trimming cost V 11 bases and J 5 bases; bases outside gene matches: 11. Germline V gene sequence: CDR1 ENHRY, CDR2 SYGVKD. CDR3 coding DNA: TGTGCCGTCCAACAGGGGATGGATGAGACCCAGTACTTC. Translated, it gives CAVQQGMDETQYF.

This clone was picked up a small number of times. The rearrangement joins TRBV30 to TRBJ2-7, with 7 bases aligning to TRBD2. Per the germline V gene, CDR1 is GTSNPN and CDR2 is SVGIG (reference sequence). V trimming: 4 bases; J trimming: 6 bases; junction bases outside the gene matches: 6. The CDR3 spans 12 residues. As DNA, the CDR3 is TGTGCCTGGACCAAGACTAGCTCCGAGCAGTACTTC. This translates into CAWTKTSSEQYF.

This clone was counted a few times. The chain recombines TRBV27 with TRBJ2-5; 9 bases map to TRBD1. The germline CDR1 and CDR2 sequences are MNHEY and SMNVEV (reference sequence). V trimming: 6 bases; J trimming: 5 bases; junction bases outside the gene matches: 7. The CDR3 runs 14 residues. CDR3 sequence (DNA): TGTGCCAGCAGCTCACAGGGGGCTCAGGAGACCCAGTACTTC. Translated: CASSSQGAQETQYF.

This clone has just a few counts. V usage is TRBV30 and J usage is TRBJ2-2; D unclear. The CDR3 is 13 amino acids. V gave up 3 bases and J gave up 0 bases, with 5 bases separating them. The germline gives CDR1 GTSNPN, CDR2 SVGIG (reference sequence). In nucleotides, the CDR3 is TGTGCCTGGAGAAGTCCGAACACCGGGGAGCTGTTTTTT. This gives the protein CAWRSPNTGELFF.

This rearrangement joins TRBV30 to TRBJ2-2; D ambiguous. Germline V gene sequence: CDR1 GTSNPN, CDR2 SVGIG (reference sequence). The CDR3 spans 10 residues. V was cut by 1 base and J by 8 bases, with 2 bases left in between. Here the CDR3 DNA reads TGTGCCTGGAGTGCGGGGGAGCTGTTTTTT. Amino acids: CAWSAGELFF.

This chain joins TRBV6-5 and TRBJ2-5, with D hard to call. The ends were cut back, 2 bases at V and 5 bases at J, with 12 bases in the middle. This CDR3 is built from 14 residues. Germline CDR1 is MNHEY and CDR2 is SVGAGI. CDR3 amino acids: CASSYRSPEETQYF. Written as DNA, the CDR3 is TGTGCCAGCAGTTACAGGTCCCCCGAGGAGACCCAGTACTTC.

This chain uses TRBV18 with TRBJ2-5; TRBD2 matches at 10 bases. The V gene end was trimmed by 4 bases and the J gene end by 2 bases; junction bases not matched to a gene: 4. Germline lookup yields CDR1 KGHSH and CDR2 LQKENI. This CDR3 comprises 15 residues. Here the CDR3 reads CASSLGLARQETQYF. The CDR3 DNA follows: TGTGCCAGCTCACTGGGACTAGCGCGACAAGAGACCCAGTACTTC.

The chain uses TRBV10-1 and TRBJ2-7, with D perhaps TRBD1 (5 bases). V was shortened by 2 bases and J by 9 bases, with 17 bases between the two germline ends. The germline V gene has CDR1 WNHNN and CDR2 SYGVQD (reference sequence). CDR3 length equals 14 residues. The CDR3 region is CASSEIQGGLRQYF. The CDR3 DNA sequence: TGCGCCAGCAGTGAGATTCAGGGTGGTCTTAGGCAGTACTTC.

The chain links TRBV28 to TRBJ2-5; D gene uncertain. V lost 3 bases and J 2 bases, leaving 4 bases between the germline ends. The CDR3 extends over 12 amino acids. The germline CDR1 and CDR2 sequences are MDHEN and SYDVKM. In DNA form, the CDR3 reads TGTGCCAGCAGTTTTGGGCAAGAGACCCAGTACTTC. It yields the protein CASSFGQETQYF.

The chain employs TRBV13 and TRBJ2-7; 7 bases agree with TRBD1. Germline loops: CDR1 PRHDT, CDR2 FYEKMQ (reference sequence). The trim removed 5 bases at V and 2 bases at J, leaving 6 bases unmatched. This CDR3 spans 14 amino acids. The DNA of the CDR3 is TGTGCCAGCAGCACCAGGACAGGTCCCTACGAGCAGTACTTC. Residues: CASSTRTGPYEQYF. The full variable domain, in which reference TRBV13 and TRBJ2-7 provide the parts outside the CDR3, is AAGVIQSPRHLIKEKRETATLKCYPIPRHDTVYWYQQGPGQDPQFLISFYEKMQSDKGSIPDRFSAQQFSDYHSELNMSSLELGDSALYFCASSTRTGPYEQYFGPGTRLTVT.

This clone was counted only a few times. The chain links TRBV7-6 to TRBJ2-1; a weak D match, TRBD1 (6 bases). This CDR3 contains 15 residues. Germline lookup yields CDR1 SGHVS and CDR2 FNYEAQ. Trimming cost V 4 bases and J 4 bases, with 14 bases left between them. Here the CDR3 DNA reads TGTGCCAGCAGCTCCGGACAGCCCTTATACAATGAGCAGTTCTTC. This sequence encodes CASSSGQPLYNEQFF.

The chain links TRBV29-1 to TRBJ2-7, with 8 bases that match TRBD1. The germline gives CDR1 SQVTM, CDR2 ANQGSEA. This CDR3 region has 12 residues. V dropped 7 bases and J dropped 2; count of bases not matched to a gene: 4. For the CDR3, the DNA is TGCAGCGCCAAGACAGGGGCCTACGAGCAGTACTTC. Its translation is CSAKTGAYEQYF.